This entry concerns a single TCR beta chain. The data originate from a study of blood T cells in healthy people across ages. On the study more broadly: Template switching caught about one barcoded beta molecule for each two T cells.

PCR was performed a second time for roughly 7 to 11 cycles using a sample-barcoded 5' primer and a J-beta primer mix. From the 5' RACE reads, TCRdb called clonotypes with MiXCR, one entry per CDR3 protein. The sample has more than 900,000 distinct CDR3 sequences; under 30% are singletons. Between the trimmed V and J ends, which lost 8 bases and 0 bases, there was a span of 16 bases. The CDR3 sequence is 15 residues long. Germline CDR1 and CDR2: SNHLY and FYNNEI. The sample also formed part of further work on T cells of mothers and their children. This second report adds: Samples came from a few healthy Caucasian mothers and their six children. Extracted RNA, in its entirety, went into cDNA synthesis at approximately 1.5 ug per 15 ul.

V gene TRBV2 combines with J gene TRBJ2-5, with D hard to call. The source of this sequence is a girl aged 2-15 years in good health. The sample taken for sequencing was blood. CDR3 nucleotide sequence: TGTGCCAGCTCCATCCGCAAGTCTAACCAAGAGACCCAGTACTTC. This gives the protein CASSIRKSNQETQYF.